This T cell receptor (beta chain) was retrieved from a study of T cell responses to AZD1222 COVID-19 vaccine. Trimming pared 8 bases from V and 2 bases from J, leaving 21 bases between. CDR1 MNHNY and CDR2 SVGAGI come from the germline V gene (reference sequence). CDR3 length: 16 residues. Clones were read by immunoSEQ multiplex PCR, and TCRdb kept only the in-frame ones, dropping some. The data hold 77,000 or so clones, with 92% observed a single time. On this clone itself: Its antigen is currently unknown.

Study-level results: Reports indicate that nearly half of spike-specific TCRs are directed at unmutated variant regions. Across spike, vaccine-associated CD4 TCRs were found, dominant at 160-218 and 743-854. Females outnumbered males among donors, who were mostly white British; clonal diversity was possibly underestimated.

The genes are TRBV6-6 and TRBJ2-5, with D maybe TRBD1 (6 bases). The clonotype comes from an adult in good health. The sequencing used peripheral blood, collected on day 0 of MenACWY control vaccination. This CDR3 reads CASLSRRGDTQETQYF. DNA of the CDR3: TGTGCCAGCCTATCCCGACGAGGGGACACTCAAGAGACCCAGTACTTC.